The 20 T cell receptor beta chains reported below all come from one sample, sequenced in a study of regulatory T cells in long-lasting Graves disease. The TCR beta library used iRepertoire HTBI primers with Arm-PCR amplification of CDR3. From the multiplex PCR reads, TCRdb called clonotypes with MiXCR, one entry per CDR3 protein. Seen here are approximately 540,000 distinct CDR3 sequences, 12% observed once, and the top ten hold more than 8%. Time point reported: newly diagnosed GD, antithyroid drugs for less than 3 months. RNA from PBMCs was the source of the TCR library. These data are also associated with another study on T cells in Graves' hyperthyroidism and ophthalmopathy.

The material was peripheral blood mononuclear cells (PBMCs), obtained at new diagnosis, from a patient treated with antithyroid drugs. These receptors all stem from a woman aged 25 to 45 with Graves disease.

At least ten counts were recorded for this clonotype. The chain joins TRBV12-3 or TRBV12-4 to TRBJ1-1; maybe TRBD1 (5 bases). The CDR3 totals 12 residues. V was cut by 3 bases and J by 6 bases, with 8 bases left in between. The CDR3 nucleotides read TGTGCCAGCAGTTTTCGACAGTCTGAAGCTTTCTTT. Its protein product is CASSFRQSEAFF.

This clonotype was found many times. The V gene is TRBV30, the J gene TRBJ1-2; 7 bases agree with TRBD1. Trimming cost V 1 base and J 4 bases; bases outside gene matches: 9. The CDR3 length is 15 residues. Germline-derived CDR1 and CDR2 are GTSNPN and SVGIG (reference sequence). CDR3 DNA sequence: TGTGCCTGGAGTGCCCCGGACAGGTCTATCTATGGCTACACCTTC. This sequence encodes CAWSAPDRSIYGYTF.

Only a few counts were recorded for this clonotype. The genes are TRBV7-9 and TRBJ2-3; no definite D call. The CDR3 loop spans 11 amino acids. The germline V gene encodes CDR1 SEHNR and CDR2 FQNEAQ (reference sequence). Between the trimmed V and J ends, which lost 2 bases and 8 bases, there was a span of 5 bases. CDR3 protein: CASSLKSTQYF. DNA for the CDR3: TGTGCCAGCAGCTTAAAGAGTACGCAGTATTTT.

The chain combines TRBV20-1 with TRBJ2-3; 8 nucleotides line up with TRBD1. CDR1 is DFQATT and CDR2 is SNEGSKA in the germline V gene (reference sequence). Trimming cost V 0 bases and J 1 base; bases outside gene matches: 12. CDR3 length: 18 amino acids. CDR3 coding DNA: TGCAGTGCTAGAGATTTGGGAGGACAGGGCAGGGGCACAGATACGCAGTATTTT. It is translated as CSARDLGGQGRGTDTQYF.

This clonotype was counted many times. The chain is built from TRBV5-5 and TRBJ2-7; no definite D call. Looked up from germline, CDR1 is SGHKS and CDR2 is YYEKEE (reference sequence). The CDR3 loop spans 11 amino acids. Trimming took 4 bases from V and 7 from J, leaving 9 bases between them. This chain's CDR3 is CASSIAREQYF. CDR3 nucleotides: TGTGCCAGCAGCATCGCCAGGGAGCAGTACTTC.

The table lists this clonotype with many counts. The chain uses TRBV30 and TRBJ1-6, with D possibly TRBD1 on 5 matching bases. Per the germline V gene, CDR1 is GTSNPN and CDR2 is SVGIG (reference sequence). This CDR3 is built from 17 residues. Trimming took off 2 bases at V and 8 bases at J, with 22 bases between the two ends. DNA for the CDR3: TGTGCCTGGAGTATACGGATGACAAAAGAGGGGCATTCACCCCTCCACTTT. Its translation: CAWSIRMTKEGHSPLHF.

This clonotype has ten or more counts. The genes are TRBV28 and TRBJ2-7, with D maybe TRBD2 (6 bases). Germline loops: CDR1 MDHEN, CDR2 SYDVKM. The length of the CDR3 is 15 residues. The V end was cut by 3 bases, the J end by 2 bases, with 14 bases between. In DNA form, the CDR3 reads TGTGCCAGCAGTTTTTCGGGGGAAAGACCCTACGAGCAGTACTTC. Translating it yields CASSFSGERPYEQYF.

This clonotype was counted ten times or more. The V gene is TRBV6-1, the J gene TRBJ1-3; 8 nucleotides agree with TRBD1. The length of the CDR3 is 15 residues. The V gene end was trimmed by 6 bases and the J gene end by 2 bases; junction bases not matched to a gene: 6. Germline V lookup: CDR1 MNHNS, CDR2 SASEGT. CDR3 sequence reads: CASRRDRGTGNTIYF. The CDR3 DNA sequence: TGTGCCAGCAGACGAGACAGGGGAACTGGAAACACCATATATTTT.

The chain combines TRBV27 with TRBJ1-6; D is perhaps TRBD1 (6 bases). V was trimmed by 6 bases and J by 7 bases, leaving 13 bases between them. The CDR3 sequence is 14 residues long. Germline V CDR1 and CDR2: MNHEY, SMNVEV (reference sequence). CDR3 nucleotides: TGTGCCAGCAGCTTCAGGGGCGAGAATTCACCCCTCCACTTT. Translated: CASSFRGENSPLHF.

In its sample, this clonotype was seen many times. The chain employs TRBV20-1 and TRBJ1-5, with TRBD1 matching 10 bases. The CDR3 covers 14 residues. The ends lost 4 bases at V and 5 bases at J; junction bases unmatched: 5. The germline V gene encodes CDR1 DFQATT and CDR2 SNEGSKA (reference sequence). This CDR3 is CSAKPGTGDQPQHF. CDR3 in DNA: TGCAGTGCTAAGCCCGGGACAGGGGATCAGCCCCAGCATTTT.

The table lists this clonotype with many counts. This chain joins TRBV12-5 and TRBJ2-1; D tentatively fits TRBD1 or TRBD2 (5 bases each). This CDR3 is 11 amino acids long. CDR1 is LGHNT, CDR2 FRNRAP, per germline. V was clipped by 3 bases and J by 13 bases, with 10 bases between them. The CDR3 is CASGFRGTQFF. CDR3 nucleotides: TGTGCTAGTGGTTTCCGGGGCACACAGTTCTTC.

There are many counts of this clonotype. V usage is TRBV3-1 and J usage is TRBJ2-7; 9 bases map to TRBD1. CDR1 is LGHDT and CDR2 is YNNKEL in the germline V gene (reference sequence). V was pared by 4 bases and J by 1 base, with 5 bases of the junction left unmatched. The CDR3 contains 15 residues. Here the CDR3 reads CASSLQGQGSYEQYF. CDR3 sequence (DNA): TGTGCCAGCAGCCTACAGGGACAGGGTTCCTACGAGCAGTACTTC.

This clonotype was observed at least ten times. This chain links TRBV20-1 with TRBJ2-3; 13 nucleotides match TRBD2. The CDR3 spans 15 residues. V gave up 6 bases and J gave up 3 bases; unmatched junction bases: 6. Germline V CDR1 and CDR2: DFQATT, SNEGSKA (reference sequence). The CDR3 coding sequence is TGCAGTGCCGACCGGACTAGCGGGAGAACAGATACGCAGTATTTT. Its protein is CSADRTSGRTDTQYF.

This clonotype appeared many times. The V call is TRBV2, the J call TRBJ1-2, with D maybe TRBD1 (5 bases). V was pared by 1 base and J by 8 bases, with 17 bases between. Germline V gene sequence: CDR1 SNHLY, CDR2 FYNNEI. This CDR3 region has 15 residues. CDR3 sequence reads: CASSEGRQTVGGYTF. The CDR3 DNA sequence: TGTGCCAGCAGTGAAGGTCGACAGACAGTTGGGGGCTACACCTTC.

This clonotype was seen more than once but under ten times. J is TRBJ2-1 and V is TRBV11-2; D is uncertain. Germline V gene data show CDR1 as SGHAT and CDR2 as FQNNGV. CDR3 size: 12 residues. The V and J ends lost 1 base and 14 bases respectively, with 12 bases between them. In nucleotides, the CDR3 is TGTGCCAGCAGCTTAGGATCGTGGCCTGAGTTCTTC. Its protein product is CASSLGSWPEFF. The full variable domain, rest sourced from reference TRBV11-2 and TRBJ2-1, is EAGVAQSPRYKIIEKRQSVAFWCNPISGHATLYWYQQILGQGPKLLIQFQNNGVVDDSQLPKDRFSAERLKGVDSTLKIQPAKLEDSAVYLCASSLGSWPEFFGPGTRLTVL.

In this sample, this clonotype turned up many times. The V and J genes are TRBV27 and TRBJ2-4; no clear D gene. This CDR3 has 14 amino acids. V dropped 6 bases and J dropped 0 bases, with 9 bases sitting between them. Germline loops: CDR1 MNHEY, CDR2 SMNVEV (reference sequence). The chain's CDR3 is CASRDELAKNIQYF. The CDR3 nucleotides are TGTGCCAGCAGGGACGAGTTAGCCAAAAACATTCAGTACTTC.

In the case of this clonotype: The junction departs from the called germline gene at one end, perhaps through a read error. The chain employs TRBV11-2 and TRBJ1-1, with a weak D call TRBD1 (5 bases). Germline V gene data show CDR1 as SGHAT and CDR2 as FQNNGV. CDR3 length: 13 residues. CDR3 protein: CASRGGVGTEASF. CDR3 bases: TGTGCCAGCAGGGGAGGGGTCGGAACTGAAGCTTCCTTT.

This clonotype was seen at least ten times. The CDR3 nucleotides read TGTGCCAGCCGGCGTCGACAGGGGAACTATGGCTACACCTTC. Residues: CASRRRQGNYGYTF. The chain carries TRBV6-1 and TRBJ1-2; 8 bases match TRBD1. Trimming cost V 8 bases and J 2 bases; bases outside gene matches: 7. The length of the CDR3 is 14 residues. Germline V gene lookup returns CDR1 MNHNS and CDR2 SASEGT.

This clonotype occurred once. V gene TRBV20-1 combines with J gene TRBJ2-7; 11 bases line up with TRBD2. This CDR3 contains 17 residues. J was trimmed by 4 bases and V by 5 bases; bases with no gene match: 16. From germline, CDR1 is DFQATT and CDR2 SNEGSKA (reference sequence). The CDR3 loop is CSASGLAGPIVTYEQYF. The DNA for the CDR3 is TGCAGTGCTTCTGGACTAGCGGGCCCGATAGTTACTTACGAGCAGTACTTC.

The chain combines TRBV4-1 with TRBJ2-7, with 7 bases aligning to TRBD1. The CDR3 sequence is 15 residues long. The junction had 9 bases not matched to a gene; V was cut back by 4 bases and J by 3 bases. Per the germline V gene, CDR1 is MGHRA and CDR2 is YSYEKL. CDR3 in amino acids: CASSRTTGDRYEQYF. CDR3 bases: TGCGCCAGCAGCCGCACAACAGGGGACCGCTACGAGCAGTACTTC.